This T cell receptor beta chain was sequenced during a study of PD-L1 blockade in urothelial cancer. The wider study: The authors examined blood 3 weeks (second dose) and 6 weeks after treatment start. When blood samples were assessed, the median T cell count was some 140,000.

In regard to this clone: Its target is not known.

Assay: immunoSEQ multiplex PCR; the TCRdb copy retains only in-frame clones and omits some. The data show 130,000 or so clones, 65% to 85% seen once. Study-wide results and limits: Having blood TCR clonality under the median before treatment predicted better survival.

Documented time point: pretreatment peripheral blood. Per germline, CDR1 SGHVS and CDR2 FQNEAQ. There are 15 residues in the CDR3. V was clipped by 0 bases and J by 1 base, with 10 bases between them. The origin of this receptor is a man aged 50-59 years with urothelial cancer. This chain joins TRBV7-8 and TRBJ2-7; a possible D gene is TRBD2 (6 bases). The specimen comprised PBMCs, sampled around atezolizumab (anti-PD-L1) treatment. CDR3 protein: CASSLALAGSYEQYF. The CDR3 coding sequence is TGTGCCAGCAGCTTAGCACTAGCAGGATCCTACGAGCAGTACTTC.